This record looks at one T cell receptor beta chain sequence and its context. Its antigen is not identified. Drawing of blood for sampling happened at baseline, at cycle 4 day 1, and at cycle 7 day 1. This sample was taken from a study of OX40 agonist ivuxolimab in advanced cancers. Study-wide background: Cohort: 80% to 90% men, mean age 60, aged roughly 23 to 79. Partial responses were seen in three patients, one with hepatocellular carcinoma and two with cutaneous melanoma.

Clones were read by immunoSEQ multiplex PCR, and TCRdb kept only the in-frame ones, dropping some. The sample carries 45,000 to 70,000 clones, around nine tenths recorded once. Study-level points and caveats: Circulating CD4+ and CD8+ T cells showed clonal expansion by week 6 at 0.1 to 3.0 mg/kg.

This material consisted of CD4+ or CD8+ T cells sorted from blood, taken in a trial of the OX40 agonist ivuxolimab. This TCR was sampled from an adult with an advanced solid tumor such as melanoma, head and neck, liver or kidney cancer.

This CDR3 is CASSHDGRDTQYF. The DNA of the CDR3 is TGTGCCAGCAGCCATGACGGTAGAGATACGCAGTATTTT. The chain is built from TRBV7-2 and TRBJ2-3; D gene uncertain. V dropped 5 bases and J dropped 5 bases, with 11 bases sitting between them. Germline-derived CDR1 and CDR2 are SGHTA and FQGNSA. The CDR3 consists of 13 residues. Together with reference TRBV7-2 and TRBJ2-3, the CDR3 gives the full variable domain: GAGVSQSPSNKVTEKGKDVELRCDPISGHTALYWYRQSLGQGLEFLIYFQGNSAPDKSGLPSDRFSAERTGGSVSTLTIQRTQQEDSAVYLCASSHDGRDTQYFGPGTRLTVL.